Listed below are T cell receptor beta chains from one sample, sequenced in a study of blood T cell repertoires in COVID-19. Produced via immunoSEQ multiplex PCR; TCRdb's table is partial and in-frame only. The table has more than 150,000 clones, about nine tenths seen once. Sequenced material: PBMCs or T cells enriched from blood (not recorded which). Every receptor here comes from a woman younger than 45 who had recovered from COVID-19. Each CDR3 is given with its conserved first and last residue. The D gene is left open where the match is weak. Only part of the rows carry a size: once, few, many, or a class if the clone is expanded.

cdr3_nt | cdr3_aa | d_call | j_call | clone_size | cdr3_length | v_call
TGTGCCACCAGCAGAGTGAGTAATCAGCCCCAGCATTTT | CATSRVSNQPQHF | - | TRBJ1-5 | - | 13 | TRBV15
TGTGCCAGCTCACCAACCGGGACAGGGGGCGTTTCACCCCTCCACTTT | CASSPTGTGGVSPLHF | TRBD1 | TRBJ1-6 | - | 16 | TRBV18
TGTGCCAGTAGTCCCAGGGGCCTCAATCAGCCCCAGCATTTT | CASSPRGLNQPQHF | - | TRBJ1-5 | - | 14 | TRBV19
TGTGCCAGCAGCCAAGAACAGATGTCCTACGAGCAGTACTTC | CASSQEQMSYEQYF | - | TRBJ2-7 | - | 14 | TRBV4-2
TGTGCCAGCAGCGCTACCTTGGACTTATCCCAGTACTTC | CASSATLDLSQYF | - | TRBJ2-5 | - | 13 | TRBV5-6
TGTGCCAGCAGCTTAGGGGGGACAGGGGGTTTCACCAATCAGCCCCAGCATTTT | CASSLGGTGGFTNQPQHF | TRBD1 | TRBJ1-5 | - | 18 | TRBV7-9
TGTGCCAGCAGTTTCGAAAACCTTGTACTTGGTCAGCCCCAGCATTTT | CASSFENLVLGQPQHF | - | TRBJ1-5 | - | 16 | TRBV2
TGTGCCAGCAGTGGTGGGCGACAGATTAACTATGGCTACACCTTC | CASSGGRQINYGYTF | - | TRBJ1-2 | - | 15 | TRBV2
TGCAGCGGTGGACAGGGTGGTTCCTACGAGCAGTACTTC | CSGGQGGSYEQYF | TRBD1 | TRBJ2-7 | - | 13 | TRBV29-1
TGCGCCAGCAGCCCCTTGGGACAATTTAACACTGAAGCTTTCTTT | CASSPLGQFNTEAFF | - | TRBJ1-1 | - | 15 | TRBV5-1
TGTGCCAGCAGCTTAGTAGGCAGGGGAACCTATGGCTACACCTTC | CASSLVGRGTYGYTF | - | TRBJ1-2 | - | 15 | TRBV7-2
TGTGCCAGCAGTTACGTAGGGGGCGATCAGCCCCAGCATTTT | CASSYVGGDQPQHF | TRBD1 | TRBJ1-5 | - | 14 | TRBV6-6
TGTGCCAGCAGTCCCCGGAGACAGGGAATCTATGGCTACACCTTC | CASSPRRQGIYGYTF | TRBD1 | TRBJ1-2 | - | 15 | TRBV2
TGTGCCAGCAGGGAACCGGGACAGGGGGATGGCTACACCTTC | CASREPGQGDGYTF | TRBD1 | TRBJ1-2 | - | 14 | TRBV5-4
TGTGCCATCAGTGATTCAACACGGGGGGGCCAGTACTTC | CAISDSTRGGQYF | TRBD2 | TRBJ2-4 | - | 13 | TRBV10-3
TGTGCCAGCGGGCGGGGGGGACAGCTCCAAGAGACCCAGTACTTC | CASGRGGQLQETQYF | TRBD2 | TRBJ2-5 | once | 15 | TRBV25-1
TGTGCCAGCAGCCCCGGGACTAGCGGGAGTGAGACCCAGTACTTC | CASSPGTSGSETQYF | TRBD2 | TRBJ2-5 | - | 15 | TRBV7-7
TGTGCCAGCAGGGCCCCCGAAACCTTCTATGGCTACACCTTC | CASRAPETFYGYTF | - | TRBJ1-2 | - | 14 | TRBV25-1
TGTGCCAGCAGCCTCTATCTCACAGATACGCAGTATTTT | CASSLYLTDTQYF | - | TRBJ2-3 | - | 13 | TRBV9
TGTGCCAGCAGCAAAGGGACTAACGAGCAGTACTTC | CASSKGTNEQYF | - | TRBJ2-7 | - | 12 | TRBV21-1
TGTGCCAGTATCGACCATACAGGGGTGGACTATGGCTACACCTTC | CASIDHTGVDYGYTF | TRBD1 | TRBJ1-2 | once | 15 | TRBV19
TGTGCCTGGAGCGCCGCCCGGGTTTCGAACACTGAAGCTTTCTTT | CAWSAARVSNTEAFF | - | TRBJ1-1 | - | 15 | TRBV30
TGTGCCACCAGTCTAAGAAGTAGCGGGGCCTATGATAATGAAAAACTGTTTTTT | CATSLRSSGAYDNEKLFF | - | TRBJ1-4 | - | 18 | TRBV24-1
TGTGCCAGCAGTGAAAGGACAGACTACAATGAGCAGTTCTTC | CASSERTDYNEQFF | - | TRBJ2-1 | - | 14 | TRBV6-4
TGTGCCAGCAGCCCCGCCAGGGCCGAAGAAAAACTGTTTTTT | CASSPARAEEKLFF | - | TRBJ1-4 | - | 14 | TRBV7-2
TGTGCCAGCAGCTTAGACCCGCCAGGGCGCAATCAGCCCCAGCATTTT | CASSLDPPGRNQPQHF | - | TRBJ1-5 | - | 16 | TRBV7-2
TGTGCCAGCAGTGACGGGACAGCGAACACTGAAGCTTTCTTT | CASSDGTANTEAFF | TRBD1 | TRBJ1-1 | - | 14 | TRBV2
TGTGCCAGCAGTCCCTCCTATAGCAATCAGCCCCAGCATTTT | CASSPSYSNQPQHF | - | TRBJ1-5 | - | 14 | TRBV25-1
TGTGCCAGCAGCCGACTAGCGGGGGGGGCCAACACCGGGGAGCTGTTTTTT | CASSRLAGGANTGELFF | TRBD2 | TRBJ2-2 | - | 17 | TRBV3-1/TRBV3-2
TGTGCCAGCAGTGAGGAGACAGGGTCCTACGAGCAGTACTTC | CASSEETGSYEQYF | TRBD1 | TRBJ2-7 | - | 14 | TRBV2
TGTGCTAGTGGTTTCAGGGGGAACACTGAAGCTTTCTTT | CASGFRGNTEAFF | - | TRBJ1-1 | - | 13 | TRBV12-5
TGTGCCAGCTCACCGGAAGGGGGTCTAGGCTACACCTTC | CASSPEGGLGYTF | - | TRBJ1-2 | - | 13 | TRBV18
TGTGCCATCATGGGGGGGGTGAACACTGAAGCTTTCTTT | CAIMGGVNTEAFF | - | TRBJ1-1 | - | 13 | TRBV10-3
TGTGCCGGATCCGGGACAGGGGGTTCACCCCTCCACTTT | CAGSGTGGSPLHF | TRBD1 | TRBJ1-6 | - | 13 | TRBV19
TGCGCCAGCGGACAGGTGAACACTGAAGCTTTCTTT | CASGQVNTEAFF | TRBD1 | TRBJ1-1 | - | 12 | TRBV5-1
TGTGCCAGCAGCCTGCAGGGAAGAGTTGAAGCTTTCTTT | CASSLQGRVEAFF | - | TRBJ1-1 | - | 13 | TRBV7-2
TGTGCCAGCAGCCAATTAGAGGTAATCTATAGCAATCAGCCCCAGCATTTT | CASSQLEVIYSNQPQHF | - | TRBJ1-5 | once | 17 | TRBV3-1/TRBV3-2
TGTGCCAGCACGCCGACAGGAACCTATGGCTACACCTTC | CASTPTGTYGYTF | - | TRBJ1-2 | - | 13 | TRBV6-5
TGCGCCAGCAGCCAAGGGTGGGGGGAGGAGAACATTCAGTACTTC | CASSQGWGEENIQYF | - | TRBJ2-4 | - | 15 | TRBV4-3
TGTGCCAGCGGACTTGGAGGGCCGAACACTGAAGCTTTCTTT | CASGLGGPNTEAFF | - | TRBJ1-1 | - | 14 | TRBV11-1
TGTGCCAGCAGGCGACAGTCCCACCCCTACGAGCAGTACTTC | CASRRQSHPYEQYF | - | TRBJ2-7 | once | 14 | TRBV3-1/TRBV3-2
TGTGCCAGCATGGGGGGGGGCCGGGACTCATCCTACAATGAGCAGTTCTTC | CASMGGGRDSSYNEQFF | - | TRBJ2-1 | - | 17 | TRBV5-4
TGTGCCTGGAACCAAGACCACATAGGAAGCGATGAGCAGTTCTTC | CAWNQDHIGSDEQFF | - | TRBJ2-1 | - | 15 | TRBV30
TGTGCTAGTGGTTTGCCTAACCAGTGGAGCACTGAAGCTTTCTTT | CASGLPNQWSTEAFF | - | TRBJ1-1 | - | 15 | TRBV12-5
TGTGCCAGCAGCTGGACAGGTTATCAAGAGACCCAGTACTTC | CASSWTGYQETQYF | TRBD1 | TRBJ2-5 | - | 14 | TRBV7-2
TGTGCCAGCAGCTTACCCAGAAGCTATGGCTACACCTTC | CASSLPRSYGYTF | - | TRBJ1-2 | - | 13 | TRBV11-2
TGTGCCAGCAGTTTAACACTAGGCATGAACACCGGGGAGCTGTTTTTT | CASSLTLGMNTGELFF | - | TRBJ2-2 | - | 16 | TRBV28
TGCGCCAGCAGCCAAGTTAACCAGGGGTGGGCTAACTATGGCTACACCTTC | CASSQVNQGWANYGYTF | - | TRBJ1-2 | - | 17 | TRBV4-3
TGTGCCAGCAGCCACACAGGGTTCGAGCAGTACTTC | CASSHTGFEQYF | - | TRBJ2-7 | - | 12 | TRBV4-2
TGCGCCAGCAGGTTGACTACCAATCAGCCCCAGCATTTT | CASRLTTNQPQHF | - | TRBJ1-5 | - | 13 | TRBV5-1
TGTGCCAGTCGAACAGGGGGAACGGACACTGAAGCTTTCTTT | CASRTGGTDTEAFF | TRBD1 | TRBJ1-1 | - | 14 | TRBV11-2
TGTGCCAGCAGTCCCTCCGCGGGACTTAATGAAAAACTGTTTTTT | CASSPSAGLNEKLFF | - | TRBJ1-4 | - | 15 | TRBV5-6
TGTGCCAGCAGCTTGACAGGCACAGATACGCAGTATTTT | CASSLTGTDTQYF | - | TRBJ2-3 | - | 13 | TRBV7-3
TGTGCCATCAGTGCACGGGGGAGCTCCTATAATTCACCCCTCCACTTT | CAISARGSSYNSPLHF | - | TRBJ1-6 | - | 16 | TRBV10-3
TGTGCCAGCAGCTTAGGACCCCGGGACACTGAAGCTTTCTTT | CASSLGPRDTEAFF | - | TRBJ1-1 | - | 14 | TRBV11-3
TGTGCCAGCAGTGAAGGGTGGGGACTCCCCACAGATACGCAGTATTTT | CASSEGWGLPTDTQYF | - | TRBJ2-3 | - | 16 | TRBV2